The table lists the clone carrying this T cell receptor (beta chain) with a count of one. Its antigen is unidentified. This specimen belongs to a study of shared clonotypes between healthy human individuals. Study-level information: Per donor, CD8 memory used one plate, CD8 naive used two, CD4 memory used three and CD4 naive used three. Overall study results and limits: On the whole, naive subsets had larger estimated richness than memory subsets had.

CD45RO-negative, CCR7-positively selected cells formed the naive CD8 fraction, excluding terminally differentiated effector memory CD45RA+ cells. With 6 bases removed from V and 6 bases from J, the gap between germline ends came to 20 bases. The CDR3 covers 15 residues. Germline CDR1 reads LNHDA; CDR2 reads SQIVND (reference sequence). Libraries were prepared by immunoSEQ multiplex PCR; TCRdb keeps only in-frame clonotypes and omits some of them. The sample lists around 2.1 million clones; around 93% were seen once. This receptor was obtained from a man aged 18 to 29 in good health. Some clones in this sample may be carry-over from other donors' samples. The sample was naive CD8+ T cells from PBMCs. This chain links TRBV19 with TRBJ1-1, with D possibly TRBD1 on 6 matching bases. The CDR3 DNA reads as TGTGCCAGTAGGATACAGAAAGGGGGTCTGGCTGAAGCTTTCTTT. Translated: CASRIQKGGLAEAFF.